These 23 T cell receptor beta chains originate from one sample sequenced in a study of regulatory T cells in long-lasting Graves disease. Time point reported: persistent/refractory GD, antithyroid drugs over 5 years with positive TRAb. The TCR library was prepared using RNA isolated from PBMCs. For TCR beta, libraries came from iRepertoire HTBI primers and Arm-PCR of CDR3 regions. TCRdb re-called the multiplex PCR reads with MiXCR, one entry per CDR3 protein. The sample consists of hundreds of thousands of distinct CDR3 sequences, around 30% of them appearing once. The sample was peripheral blood mononuclear cells (PBMCs), taken when the disease was refractory, from a patient treated with antithyroid drugs. These receptors were obtained from a female donor with Graves disease.

This chain links TRBV29-1 with TRBJ1-1, with TRBD1 as a possible D gene (6 bases). Germline values: CDR1 SQVTM, CDR2 ANQGSEA. CDR3 size: 13 residues. V was clipped by 3 bases and J by 1 base, with 9 bases between them. This CDR3 reads CSVEGGPNTEAFF. CDR3 DNA sequence: TGCAGCGTTGAGGGGGGCCCGAACACTGAAGCTTTCTTT.

The chain has TRBV18 and TRBJ1-4; 7 bases are a match to TRBD1. Per the germline V gene, CDR1 is KGHSH and CDR2 is LQKENI. Unmatched junction bases numbered 3, after V lost 3 bases and J lost 5 bases. The CDR3 loop spans 14 amino acids. CDR3 bases: TGTGCCAGCTCACCTAGGGACAGCAATGAAAAACTGTTTTTT. Translating gives CASSPRDSNEKLFF.

The genes are TRBV29-1 and TRBJ2-5; tentatively, D is TRBD2 (6 bases). The ends were cut back, 8 bases at V and 9 bases at J, with 19 bases in the middle. This CDR3 spans 12 amino acids. Looked up from germline, CDR1 is SQVTM and CDR2 is ANQGSEA. CDR3 bases: TGCAGCTTCATTGGGACTGTCCGGGCCCAGTACTTC. The encoded protein is CSFIGTVRAQYF. The full variable domain, in which reference TRBV29-1 and TRBJ2-5 provide the parts outside the CDR3, is SAVISQKPSRDICQRGTSLTIQCQVDSQVTMMFWYRQQPGQSLTLIATANQGSEATYESGFVIDKFPISRPNLTFSTLTVSNMSPEDSSIYLCSFIGTVRAQYFGPGTRLLVL.

This chain joins TRBV6-2 or TRBV6-3 and TRBJ1-6, with D unresolved. Germline V gene lookup returns CDR1 MNHEY and CDR2 SVGEGT. This CDR3 is built from 15 residues. The V end lost 0 bases, the J end lost 7 bases, and 10 bases lay between the germline ends. The chain's CDR3 is CASSYSATANSPLHF. The DNA of the CDR3 is TGTGCCAGCAGTTACTCAGCGACGGCCAATTCACCCCTCCACTTT.

This clonotype showed up just a few times. The V gene is TRBV6-1, the J gene TRBJ2-5; 12 bases map to TRBD1. There are 15 residues in the CDR3. V lost 6 bases and J lost 5; bases outside the gene matches: 7. The germline gives CDR1 MNHNS, CDR2 SASEGT. This CDR3 reads CASRSGTGGVETQYF. The CDR3 DNA reads TGTGCCAGCAGATCCGGGACAGGGGGCGTGGAGACCCAGTACTTC.

This chain links TRBV6-2 or TRBV6-3 with TRBJ1-1; no definite D call. Looked up from germline, CDR1 is MNHEY and CDR2 is SVGEGT. CDR3 length equals 12 residues. Trimming cost V 8 bases and J 4 bases, with 11 bases left between them. The CDR3 sequence: CASGALGTEAFF. DNA of the CDR3: TGTGCCAGCGGAGCTCTAGGCACTGAAGCTTTCTTT.

This clonotype has a handful of counts. The chain combines TRBV7-9 with TRBJ2-5; 7 positions agree with TRBD1. Germline CDR1 reads SEHNR; CDR2 reads FQNEAQ (reference sequence). Germline trimming cut 7 bases from V and 2 bases from J; bases unmatched to any gene: 7. This CDR3 has 14 residues. This CDR3 is CASTPRTGQETQYF. In nucleotides, the CDR3 is TGTGCCAGCACCCCGAGGACAGGACAAGAGACCCAGTACTTC.

V is TRBV13 and J is TRBJ2-3; 7 bases map to TRBD2. J was trimmed by 2 bases and V by 5 bases; bases with no gene match: 7. Germline V gene sequence: CDR1 PRHDT, CDR2 FYEKMQ (reference sequence). The CDR3 is made up of 15 amino acids. CDR3 coding DNA: TGTGCCAGCAGCGTCCCAGCGGGGATCACAGATACGCAGTATTTT. This codes for CASSVPAGITDTQYF. Together with reference TRBV13 and TRBJ2-3, the CDR3 gives the full variable domain: AAGVIQSPRHLIKEKRETATLKCYPIPRHDTVYWYQQGPGQDPQFLISFYEKMQSDKGSIPDRFSAQQFSDYHSELNMSSLELGDSALYFCASSVPAGITDTQYFGPGTRLTVL.

The sample holds a few counts of this clonotype. This rearrangement joins TRBV10-3 to TRBJ1-1, with TRBD1 matching over 11 bases. The length of the CDR3 is 14 residues. The V segment lost 6 bases and the J segment 3 bases; nucleotides outside the gene matches: 3. The V gene's germline CDR1 is ENHRY and CDR2 SYGVKD. The CDR3 protein is CAIRGQGEDTEAFF. DNA for the CDR3: TGTGCCATCAGGGGACAGGGGGAGGACACTGAAGCTTTCTTT.

This clonotype was recorded only once. The chain recombines TRBV19 with TRBJ1-1; D may be TRBD1 (5 bases). The CDR3 totals 14 residues. V dropped 7 bases and J dropped 3 bases, with 15 bases sitting between them. Germline CDR1 is LNHDA and CDR2 is SQIVND (reference sequence). CDR3 amino acids: CASKDGASDTEAFF. The CDR3 coding sequence is TGTGCCAGTAAGGATGGGGCCTCTGACACTGAAGCTTTCTTT. The variable domain in full, completed from reference TRBV19 and TRBJ1-1, reads DGGITQSPKYLFRKEGQNVTLSCEQNLNHDAMYWYRQDPGQGLRLIYYSQIVNDFQKGDIAEGYSVSREKKESFPLTVTSAQKNPTAFYLCASKDGASDTEAFFGQGTRLTVV.

Many counts were recorded for this clonotype. The chain combines TRBV6-1 with TRBJ1-5; the D is unclear. The CDR3 loop spans 17 amino acids. The germline CDR1 and CDR2 sequences are MNHNS and SASEGT. V lost 7 bases and J 1 base, leaving 20 bases between the germline ends. CDR3 in DNA: TGTGCCAGCACCTCTACCCTTCAAAGTTGGAGCAATCAGCCCCAGCATTTT. This encodes CASTSTLQSWSNQPQHF.

The J gene is TRBJ1-2, the V gene TRBV6-1; D remains unclear. The CDR3 consists of 14 residues. Germline CDR1 MNHNS, CDR2 SASEGT. Trimming removed 6 bases at V and 5 bases at J, with 16 bases between. The CDR3 is CASRDRAGVYGYTF. Here the CDR3 DNA reads TGTGCCAGCAGGGACCGGGCGGGTGTATATGGCTACACCTTC.

V gene TRBV19 combines with J gene TRBJ1-2; D is uncertain. This CDR3 is built from 11 residues. CDR1 LNHDA and CDR2 SQIVND come from the germline V gene (reference sequence). Deletions cut 11 bases from V and 7 bases from J, with 14 bases between. The CDR3 bases are TGTGCCGCGGGAGAGGTGGGTGGCTACACCTTC. Its protein product is CAAGEVGGYTF.

V gene TRBV7-9 combines with J gene TRBJ1-2; 11 bases agree with TRBD1. With 5 bases clipped from V and 4 bases from J, the junction kept 12 bases outside the gene matches. The CDR3 has 17 residues. In germline, CDR1 is SEHNR, CDR2 FQNEAQ (reference sequence). The CDR3 here is CASSPWGQGERAYGYTF. CDR3 bases: TGTGCCAGCAGCCCCTGGGGACAGGGGGAAAGGGCCTATGGCTACACCTTC.

This clonotype came up a few times. The chain is built from TRBV5-1 and TRBJ2-7; TRBD2 aligns across 7 bases. This CDR3 has 16 amino acids. With 4 bases clipped from V and 2 bases from J, the junction kept 12 bases outside the gene matches. Germline CDR1 and CDR2: SGHRS and YFSETQ. The CDR3 reads CASSPLGGRSTYEQYF. CDR3 DNA: TGCGCCAGCAGCCCCCTGGGAGGGAGGTCAACCTACGAGCAGTACTTC.

This clonotype has ten or more counts. The chain couples TRBV12-3 or TRBV12-4 to TRBJ1-2; 7 nucleotides line up with TRBD1. Trimming at V came to 5 bases and at J to 6 bases, leaving 6 bases not matched to a gene. The CDR3 covers 13 residues. The CDR3 DNA is TGTGCCAGCAGTCCGGACAGGTTGGATGGCTACACCTTC. Translation gives CASSPDRLDGYTF.

This clonotype was recorded a few times. The V and J genes are TRBV19 and TRBJ1-1; 8 bases align to TRBD1. The CDR3 loop spans 13 amino acids. V trimming: 9 bases; J trimming: 1 base; junction bases outside the gene matches: 4. Germline V gene lookup returns CDR1 LNHDA and CDR2 SQIVND (reference sequence). CDR3 protein: CASRDRSNTEAFF. The CDR3 region has the DNA TGTGCCAGCAGGGACAGGTCGAACACTGAAGCTTTCTTT.

The chain's CDR3 is CASSLGTGGTSNQPQHF. The CDR3 DNA is TGTGCCAGCAGCTTAGGGACAGGCGGGACGAGCAATCAGCCCCAGCATTTT. The chain carries TRBV7-2 and TRBJ1-5; 7 nucleotides agree with TRBD1. CDR3 length equals 17 residues. V lost 1 base, J lost 1 base, and 7 bases stayed unmatched. From germline, CDR1 is SGHTA and CDR2 FQGNSA.

As to this clonotype: At one of its ends the junction is not consistent with the germline gene, which may arise from a read error. J is TRBJ1-5 and V is TRBV15, with TRBD1 as a possible D gene (5 bases). The CDR3 is made up of 14 amino acids. The V gene's germline CDR1 is LNHNV and CDR2 YYDKDF (reference sequence). The CDR3 protein is CATSGDGGNQPQHF. DNA of the CDR3: TGTGCCACCAGCGGAGACGGGGGTAACCAGCCCCAGCATTTT. Using reference TRBV15 and TRBJ1-5 for the parts outside the CDR3, the full variable domain is DAMVIQNPRYQVTQFGKPVTLSCSQTLNHNVMYWYQQKSSQAPKLLFHYYDKDFNNEADTPDNFQSRRPNTSFCFLDIRSPGLGDTAMYLCATSGDGGNQPQHFGDGTRLSIL.

CDR3 coding DNA: TGTGCCAGCAGTCAGGGACCAGTGGGCGAGCAGTACTTC. It translates to CASSQGPVGEQYF. The chain links TRBV3-1 to TRBJ2-7; D possibly matches TRBD1 or TRBD2 (5 bases each). CDR1 and CDR2 (germline): LGHDT, YNNKEL (reference sequence). V lost 6 bases and J 6 bases, leaving 15 bases between the germline ends. CDR3 size: 13 residues.

Only a few counts were recorded for this clonotype. CDR3: CSVVRTLGEETQYF. In nucleotides, the CDR3 is TGCAGCGTTGTCCGGACCCTAGGGGAAGAGACCCAGTACTTC. The gene calls are TRBV29-1 and TRBJ2-5, with D maybe TRBD1 (5 bases). Germline V gene sequence: CDR1 SQVTM, CDR2 ANQGSEA. Trimming removed 4 bases from V and 3 bases from J, with 15 bases in between. This CDR3 is 14 amino acids long.

The V and J genes are TRBV11-3 and TRBJ1-1, with D possibly TRBD1 on 5 matching bases. This CDR3 region has 15 residues. Germline V gene sequence: CDR1 SGHNT, CDR2 YENEEA. V was trimmed by 5 bases and J by 1 base, leaving 14 bases between them. The DNA for the CDR3 is TGTGCCAGCAGCAATCTTGGACATTCGAACACTGAAGCTTTCTTT. Translating gives CASSNLGHSNTEAFF.

The rearrangement links TRBV6-1 to TRBJ2-2; a possible D gene is TRBD2 (7 bases). The ends were cut back, 7 bases at V and 4 bases at J, with 19 bases in the middle. This CDR3 spans 16 amino acids. Germline CDR1 is MNHNS and CDR2 is SASEGT. Here the CDR3 DNA reads TGTGCCAGCACCCCCGGAGGGGGAGGGCCCACCGGGGAGCTGTTTTTT. Translating gives CASTPGGGGPTGELFF.